Each of the 28 T cell receptor beta chains below was sequenced from the same sample in a study of T cells in Graves' hyperthyroidism and ophthalmopathy. There were TCR beta CDR3 regions amplified from RNA transcripts. First-round RT-PCR of the TCR CDR3 relied on the HTBI primer set. TCRdb fed the multiplex PCR reads into MiXCR, producing one record per CDR3 protein. In the table there are 270,000 or so distinct CDR3 sequences, less than 30% of which are singletons. What was sequenced was blood. The receptors here all came from a man in his forties or fifties with Graves' hyperthyroidism that later progressed to Graves' ophthalmopathy.

At least ten counts were recorded for this clonotype. This chain uses TRBV10-1 with TRBJ2-4, with D perhaps matching TRBD1 or TRBD2 (5 bases each). V was cut by 8 bases and J by 1 base, with 33 bases left in between. Germline-derived CDR1 and CDR2 are WNHNN and SYGVQD (reference sequence). This CDR3 has 21 residues. Here the CDR3 DNA reads TGCGCCAGCGAGGGCTCGTTTGCCAGGGCTTCCCAGATAGAGGCCAAAAACATTCAGTACTTC. Protein: CASEGSFARASQIEAKNIQYF.

This clonotype was counted a few times. This chain uses TRBV30 with TRBJ2-7, with 8 bases matching TRBD2. V lost 0 bases, J lost 4 bases, and 5 bases stayed unmatched. Germline CDR1 reads GTSNPN; CDR2 reads SVGIG (reference sequence). The CDR3 is 14 residues long. CDR3 protein: CAWSVTGGPYEQYF. The CDR3 nucleotides read TGTGCCTGGAGTGTAACGGGAGGGCCATACGAGCAGTACTTC. The whole variable domain, remainder taken from reference TRBV30 and TRBJ2-7, is SQTIHQWPATLVQPVGSPLSLECTVEGTSNPNLYWYRQAAGRGLQLLFYSVGIGQISSEVPQNLSASRPQDRQFILSSKKLLLSDSGFYLCAWSVTGGPYEQYFGPGTRLTVT.

This chain joins TRBV20-1 and TRBJ1-5; TRBD1 matches at 7 bases. CDR3 length equals 15 residues. Trimming cost V 2 bases and J 3 bases; bases outside gene matches: 7. Germline values: CDR1 DFQATT, CDR2 SNEGSKA (reference sequence). As DNA, the CDR3 is TGCAGTGCTAGACCCGACAGGGCTAACAATCAGCCCCAGCATTTT. Protein sequence: CSARPDRANNQPQHF.

This clonotype was detected ten times or more. The chain is built from TRBV20-1 and TRBJ1-1; D remains unclear. The germline gives CDR1 DFQATT, CDR2 SNEGSKA (reference sequence). The CDR3 covers 10 residues. The V end lost 3 bases, the J end lost 10 bases, and 9 bases lay between the germline ends. CDR3 amino acids: CSASGRGAFF. The CDR3 DNA reads as TGCAGTGCTAGTGGCCGTGGAGCTTTCTTT.

This clonotype was seen at least ten times. The V and J genes are TRBV29-1 and TRBJ1-5; 9 nucleotides line up with TRBD1. J was trimmed by 1 base and V by 7 bases; bases with no gene match: 2. CDR1 is SQVTM, CDR2 ANQGSEA, per germline. The CDR3 loop spans 13 amino acids. In nucleotides, the CDR3 is TGCAGCGCCACAGGGGGCAGCAATCAGCCCCAGCATTTT. It codes for CSATGGSNQPQHF. Drawing the rest from reference TRBV29-1 and TRBJ1-5, the complete variable domain is SAVISQKPSRDICQRGTSLTIQCQVDSQVTMMFWYRQQPGQSLTLIATANQGSEATYESGFVIDKFPISRPNLTFSTLTVSNMSPEDSSIYLCSATGGSNQPQHFGDGTRLSIL.

This clonotype was seen many times. The V gene is TRBV6-1, the J gene TRBJ2-3; tentative D call: TRBD2 (5 bases). The CDR3 runs to 14 residues. Germline V gives CDR1 MNHNS, CDR2 SASEGT. Between the trimmed V and J ends, which lost 7 bases and 2 bases, there was a span of 13 bases. CDR3: CASKRDWPTDTQYF. CDR3 nucleotide sequence: TGTGCCAGCAAGAGGGATTGGCCCACAGATACGCAGTATTTT.

This clonotype occurred a few times. This chain links TRBV6-2 or TRBV6-3 with TRBJ1-2, with 8 bases identical to TRBD1. The CDR3 is 13 residues long. Germline CDR1 and CDR2: MNHEY and SVGEGT. The junction had 5 bases not matched to a gene; V was cut back by 7 bases and J by 4 bases. The CDR3 coding sequence is TGTGCCAGCACCACGACAGGGGTCTATGGCTACACCTTC. Translated, it gives CASTTTGVYGYTF.

This clonotype was observed many times. The CDR3 protein is CSASPLAGSSYEQYF. The CDR3 DNA sequence: TGCAGTGCTAGTCCTCTAGCGGGAAGCTCCTACGAGCAGTACTTC. The V gene is TRBV20-1, the J gene TRBJ2-7, with 9 bases identical to TRBD2. The CDR3 extends over 15 amino acids. Germline CDR1 and CDR2: DFQATT and SNEGSKA (reference sequence). V shed 3 bases and J 0 bases; nucleotides not matched to a gene: 6.

The chain employs TRBV20-1 and TRBJ1-1; D gene unclear. This CDR3 region has 14 residues. The V end lost 3 bases, the J end lost 1 base, and 12 bases lay between the germline ends. Germline V gene sequence: CDR1 DFQATT, CDR2 SNEGSKA (reference sequence). In nucleotides, the CDR3 is TGCAGTGCTAGGGAGGATGATACGAACACTGAAGCTTTCTTT. Translating it yields CSAREDDTNTEAFF.

This clonotype was picked up many times. Here the CDR3 reads CASQTWTGGSGLGRAEAFF. The CDR3 nucleotides are TGTGCCAGCCAAACATGGACAGGGGGCTCCGGCCTGGGTAGGGCTGAAGCTTTCTTT. The genes are TRBV4-2 and TRBJ1-1; 11 bases are shared with TRBD1. V was pared by 8 bases and J by 6 bases, with 23 bases of the junction left unmatched. In germline, CDR1 is LGHNA, CDR2 YNFKEQ. CDR3 length: 19 amino acids.

The J gene is TRBJ2-2, the V gene TRBV12-3 or TRBV12-4, with 7 bases aligning to TRBD1. Trimming cost V 7 bases and J 0 bases; bases outside gene matches: 8. The CDR3 consists of 16 residues. The CDR3 nucleotides read TGTGCCAGCAATCCGAGGACAGGAGCGAACACCGGGGAGCTGTTTTTT. Protein: CASNPRTGANTGELFF.

This clonotype was recorded a few times. The CDR3 loop reads CASSSQNYEQYF. DNA of the CDR3: TGTGCCAGCAGTTCCCAGAACTACGAGCAGTACTTC. The genes are TRBV6-2 or TRBV6-3 and TRBJ2-7; D gene uncertain. The CDR3 length is 12 residues. Germline V gene sequence: CDR1 MNHEY, CDR2 SVGEGT. Trimming removed 4 bases at V and 3 bases at J, with 7 bases between.

The chain is built from TRBV24-1 and TRBJ1-2; D uncertain. V dropped 3 bases and J dropped 5 bases, with 15 bases sitting between them. The CDR3 consists of 15 residues. CDR1 and CDR2 (germline): KGHDR, SFDVKD. DNA for the CDR3: TGTGCCACCAGTGATGCGCCGTCCTCCGGTTATGGCTACACCTTC. Residues: CATSDAPSSGYGYTF.

The rearrangement uses TRBV12-3 or TRBV12-4 and TRBJ1-1; the D is unclear. This CDR3 spans 13 amino acids. V dropped 5 bases and J dropped 5 bases, with 12 bases sitting between them. Here the CDR3 DNA reads TGTGCCAGCAGTATCTTCCTAGGTACTGAAGCTTTCTTT. Translating it yields CASSIFLGTEAFF.

This clonotype was observed at least ten times. A much larger clone is a single base away; this may be a read error. This chain connects TRBV20-1 to TRBJ1-3, with D unclear. V lost 2 bases to trimming and J lost 0 bases, with 5 bases between them. Looked up from germline, CDR1 is DFQATT and CDR2 is SNEGSKA (reference sequence). The CDR3 is 13 amino acids. CDR3 residues: CSARPPSGNTIYF. CDR3 bases: TGCAGTGCTAGACCTCCCTCTGGAAACACCATATATTTT.

V gene TRBV28 combines with J gene TRBJ1-2; D is undetermined. The CDR3 runs 15 residues. Trimming left V 5 bases short and J 3 bases short, with 16 bases between. The germline V gene encodes CDR1 MDHEN and CDR2 SYDVKM. The CDR3 loop reads CASSTEGIPDYGYTF. In DNA form, the CDR3 reads TGTGCCAGCAGTACAGAGGGCATCCCTGACTATGGCTACACCTTC.

This clonotype was seen at least ten times. The chain links TRBV18 to TRBJ1-1; D not certain. CDR3 length: 12 residues. Deletions cut 6 bases from V and 1 base from J, with 6 bases between. Germline V CDR1 and CDR2: KGHSH, LQKENI. As DNA, the CDR3 is TGTGCCAGCTCGACATCGAACACTGAAGCTTTCTTT. Its protein is CASSTSNTEAFF.

The chain uses TRBV6-2 or TRBV6-3 and TRBJ1-1, with unresolved D. CDR1 and CDR2 (germline): MNHEY, SVGEGT. V lost 6 bases to trimming and J lost 3 bases, with 8 bases between them. The CDR3 totals 12 residues. The CDR3 nucleotides read TGTGCCAGCAGCCGCTACTACACTGAAGCTTTCTTT. Translation gives CASSRYYTEAFF.

The chain couples TRBV14 to TRBJ2-7; D not resolved. V gave up 3 bases and J gave up 2 bases, with 2 bases separating them. Germline-derived CDR1 and CDR2 are SGHDN and FVKESK. The CDR3 has 11 amino acids. The CDR3 here is CASSHTYEQYF. The CDR3 DNA is TGTGCCAGCAGCCATACCTACGAGCAGTACTTC. The whole variable domain, remainder taken from reference TRBV14 and TRBJ2-7, is EAGVTQFPSHSVIEKGQTVTLRCDPISGHDNLYWYRRVMGKEIKFLLHFVKESKQDESGMPNNRFLAERTGGTYSTLKVQPAELEDSGVYFCASSHTYEQYFGPGTRLTVT.

J is TRBJ2-5 and V is TRBV27; the D is unclear. Germline-derived CDR1 and CDR2 are MNHEY and SMNVEV (reference sequence). This CDR3 region has 14 residues. Trimming removed 5 bases from V and 1 base from J, with 11 bases in between. The CDR3 coding sequence is TGTGCCAGCAGTCCGCCGTTCCTCCAAGAGACCCAGTACTTC. Translating it yields CASSPPFLQETQYF.

The chain links TRBV20-1 to TRBJ2-5; D uncertain. The CDR3 is 13 residues long. V was shortened by 2 bases and J by 0 bases, with 7 bases between the two germline ends. Per germline, CDR1 DFQATT and CDR2 SNEGSKA (reference sequence). The CDR3 sequence: CSARPAYQETQYF. The CDR3 DNA sequence: TGCAGTGCTAGACCAGCCTACCAAGAGACCCAGTACTTC.

This clonotype was found many times. V gene TRBV11-2 combines with J gene TRBJ1-1, with D hard to call. Germline lookup yields CDR1 SGHAT and CDR2 FQNNGV. CDR3 length: 12 residues. The V end was cut by 1 base, the J end by 11 bases, with 11 bases between. In nucleotides, the CDR3 is TGTGCCAGCAGCTTAGGGGTCGCGAACGCTTTCTTT. Translating gives CASSLGVANAFF.

This clonotype was detected ten times or more. V and J are TRBV18 and TRBJ2-5; no reliable D call. Trimming left V 5 bases short and J 3 bases short, with 7 bases between. CDR1 is KGHSH, CDR2 LQKENI, per germline. The CDR3 totals 12 residues. Here the CDR3 DNA reads TGTGCCAGCTCAGAACTCAAAGAGACCCAGTACTTC. This gives the protein CASSELKETQYF.

This clonotype was seen many times. V and J are TRBV20-1 and TRBJ2-5; D gene unclear. Germline CDR1 is DFQATT and CDR2 is SNEGSKA (reference sequence). The CDR3 sequence is 13 residues long. V shed 3 bases and J shed 2 bases, with 10 bases lying between them. CDR3 in DNA: TGCAGTGCTAGTAAGGCAGCACAAGAGACCCAGTACTTC. Encoded protein: CSASKAAQETQYF.

This clonotype was observed at least ten times. This chain joins TRBV24-1 and TRBJ2-3; 11 positions agree with TRBD2. The CDR3 spans 16 residues. Trimming at V came to 5 bases and at J to 1 base, leaving 4 bases not matched to a gene. CDR1 KGHDR and CDR2 SFDVKD come from the germline V gene. The CDR3 bases are TGTGCCACCAGTGGCCTGACTAGCGGGGGCACAGATACGCAGTATTTT. This codes for CATSGLTSGGTDTQYF.

This clonotype appeared many times. The chain links TRBV3-1 to TRBJ2-2; D is perhaps TRBD2 (6 bases). V was clipped by 2 bases and J by 0 bases, with 10 bases between them. Germline CDR1 reads LGHDT; CDR2 reads YNNKEL (reference sequence). The CDR3 is 16 residues long. Written as DNA, the CDR3 is TGTGCCAGCAGCCAAACATGGGGGGCGAACACCGGGGAGCTGTTTTTT. As protein: CASSQTWGANTGELFF.

At least ten counts were recorded for this clonotype. The chain has TRBV6-1 and TRBJ1-6; TRBD1 is a possible D gene (6 bases). The ends were cut back, 9 bases at V and 10 bases at J, with 22 bases in the middle. This CDR3 is built from 15 residues. Germline V gene data show CDR1 as MNHNS and CDR2 as SASEGT. The DNA for the CDR3 is TGTGCCAGTTCCGTGGTGGCAGGGGAAGTATCACCCCTCCACTTT. Amino acids: CASSVVAGEVSPLHF.

This clonotype has a count of ten or more. The chain combines TRBV11-2 with TRBJ1-1; maybe TRBD1 (6 bases). The CDR3 is 11 residues long. Germline assignment: CDR1 SGHAT and CDR2 FQNNGV. Trimming took off 5 bases at V and 11 bases at J, with 12 bases between the two ends. This chain's CDR3 is CASSVTGRAFF. The DNA of the CDR3 is TGTGCCAGCAGCGTGACAGGTCGTGCTTTCTTT.